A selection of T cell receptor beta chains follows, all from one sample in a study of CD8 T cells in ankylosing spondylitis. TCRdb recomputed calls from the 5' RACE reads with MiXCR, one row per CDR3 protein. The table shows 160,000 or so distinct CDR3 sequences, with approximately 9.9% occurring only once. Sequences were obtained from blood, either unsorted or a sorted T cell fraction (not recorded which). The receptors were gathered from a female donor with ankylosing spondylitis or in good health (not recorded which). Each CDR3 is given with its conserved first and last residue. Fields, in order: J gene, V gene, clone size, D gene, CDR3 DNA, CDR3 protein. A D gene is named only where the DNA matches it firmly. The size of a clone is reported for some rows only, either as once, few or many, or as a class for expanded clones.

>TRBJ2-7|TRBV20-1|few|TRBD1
TGCAGTGCCCCCTTATGGGGACAGGGCAACTACGAGCAGTACTTC
CSAPLWGQGNYEQYF
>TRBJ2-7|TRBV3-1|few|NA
TGTGCCAGCAGCCAGCCCTTGGGGAGTAGGTACGAGCAGTACTTC
CASSQPLGSRYEQYF
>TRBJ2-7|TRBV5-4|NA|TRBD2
TGTGCCAGCAGCTTGGTGGGTAGCGGGAACGAGCAGTACTTC
CASSLVGSGNEQYF
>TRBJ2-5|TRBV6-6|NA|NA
TGTGCCAGCAGCAAACTAGGCGAAGAGACCCAGTACTTC
CASSKLGEETQYF
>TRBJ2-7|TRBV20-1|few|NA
TGCAGTGCTAGAAGGGGGTACATGAGCTCCTACGAGCAGTACTTC
CSARRGYMSSYEQYF
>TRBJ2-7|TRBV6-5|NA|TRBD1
TGTGCCAGCAGTTACGGACAGGGGTCGGGCGAGCAGTACTTC
CASSYGQGSGEQYF
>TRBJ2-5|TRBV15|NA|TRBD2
TGTGCTGTTTCGGCCGGGGGGAGGGAGACCCAGTACTTC
CAVSAGGRETQYF
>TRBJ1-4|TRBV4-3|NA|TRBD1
TGCGCCAGCAGCCCCGACAGGGGGGGAGAAAAACTGTTTTTT
CASSPDRGGEKLFF
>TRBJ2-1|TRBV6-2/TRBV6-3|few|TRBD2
TGTGCCAGCAGTACCTTAGCGGGAAAGTGGATCGATGAGCAGTTCTTC
CASSTLAGKWIDEQFF
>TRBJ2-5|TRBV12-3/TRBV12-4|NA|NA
TGTGCCAGCAGTTTAGTGTCTAGCGCCCAAGAGACCCAGTACTTC
CASSLVSSAQETQYF
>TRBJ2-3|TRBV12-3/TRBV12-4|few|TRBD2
TGTGCCAGCAGTTTTAGGCTAGCGGGACCGACTAGCACAGATACGCAGTATTTT
CASSFRLAGPTSTDTQYF
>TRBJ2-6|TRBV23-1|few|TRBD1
TGCGCCAGCAGCGTTCCAACCCTAGGGGACAGCAACTCTGGGGCCAACGTCCTGACTTTC
CASSVPTLGDSNSGANVLTF
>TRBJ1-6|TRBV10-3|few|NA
TGTGCCATCAGTAGCACCCCGGGGCCTATTAATTCACCCCTCCACTTT
CAISSTPGPINSPLHF
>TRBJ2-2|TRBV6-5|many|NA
TGTGCCAGCAGTTACGTCCGAGGGTGGAGCACCGGGGAGCTGTTTTTT
CASSYVRGWSTGELFF
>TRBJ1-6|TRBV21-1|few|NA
TGTGCCAGCAGGGTCGATTCACCCCTCCACTTT
CASRVDSPLHF
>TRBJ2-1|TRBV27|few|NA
TGTGCCAGCAGCCTCGAAGGGGGTGGCAATGAGCAGTTCTTC
CASSLEGGGNEQFF
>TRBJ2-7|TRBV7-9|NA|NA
TGTGCCGGGGGTCAGGGCATTTCTTACGAGCAGTACTTC
CAGGQGISYEQYF
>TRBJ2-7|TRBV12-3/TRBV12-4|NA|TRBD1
TGTGCCAGCAGTTTATTAGGACAGGTAAACGAGCAGTACTTC
CASSLLGQVNEQYF
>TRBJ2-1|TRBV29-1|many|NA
TGCAGCGTTCCCACTCCTAACCATTACAATGAGCAGTTCTTC
CSVPTPNHYNEQFF
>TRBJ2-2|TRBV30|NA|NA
TGTGCCTGGAGTGGGGCTGATTTCGGGGAGCTGTTTTTT
CAWSGADFGELFF
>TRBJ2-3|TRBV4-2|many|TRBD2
TGTGCCAGCAGCCATCCCGATCGGGGAGGACTAGACACAGATACGCAGTATTTT
CASSHPDRGGLDTDTQYF
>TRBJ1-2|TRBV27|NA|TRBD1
TGTGCCAGCAGCCGGGGACAGGGTTATGGCTACACCTTC
CASSRGQGYGYTF
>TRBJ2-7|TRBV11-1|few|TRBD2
TGTGCCAGCAGCCTCCCCAGGGGTAGCGGGAGACTGGCCTACGAGCAGTACTTC
CASSLPRGSGRLAYEQYF
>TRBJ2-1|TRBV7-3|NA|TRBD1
TGTGCCAGCAGCTTAGGACCGACAGGGTTTTACAATGAGCAGTTCTTC
CASSLGPTGFYNEQFF
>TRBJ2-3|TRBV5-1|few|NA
TGCGCCAGCAGCTTGCGGTTAGAGAGAGGACACACAGATACGCAGTATTTT
CASSLRLERGHTDTQYF
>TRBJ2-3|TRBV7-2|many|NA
TGTGCCAGCTCCGATTCAGAGGAGAGCCGCACAGATACGCAGTATTTT
CASSDSEESRTDTQYF
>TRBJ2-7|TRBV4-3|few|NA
TGCGCCAGCAGCCCAGGGTCAACCCCGACCTACGAGCAGTACTTC
CASSPGSTPTYEQYF
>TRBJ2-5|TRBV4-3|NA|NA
TGCGCCAGCAGCCAAGGAAGGTGGGGAGAGACCCAGTACTTC
CASSQGRWGETQYF
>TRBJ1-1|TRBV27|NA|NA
TGTGCCAGCAGTCCTCTAACATGGTCTGAAGCTTTCTTT
CASSPLTWSEAFF
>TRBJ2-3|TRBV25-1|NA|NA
TGTGCCAGCAGTGAATCGGGAGTCGGGCCTAACACAGATACGCAGTATTTT
CASSESGVGPNTDTQYF
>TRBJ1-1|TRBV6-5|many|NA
TGTGCCAGCAGTAACGGGAACACTGAAGCTTTCTTT
CASSNGNTEAFF
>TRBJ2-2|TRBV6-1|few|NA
TGTGCCAGCGGCAGATCGGACAGGAACACCGGGGAGCTGTTTTTT
CASGRSDRNTGELFF
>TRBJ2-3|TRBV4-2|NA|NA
TGTGCCAGCAGCCAAGATAAGGTGCGGAGTAGCACAGATACGCAGTATTTT
CASSQDKVRSSTDTQYF
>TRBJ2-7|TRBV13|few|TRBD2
TGTGCCAGCAGCCCCGGGAGGCAGAACGAGCAGTACTTC
CASSPGRQNEQYF
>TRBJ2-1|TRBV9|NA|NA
TGTGCCAGCAGCGTAGAGGGCTATAGCTCCTACAATGAGCAGTTCTTC
CASSVEGYSSYNEQFF
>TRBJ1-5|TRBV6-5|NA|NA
TGTGCCAGCAGTTACTCGCGGGGAAGCAATCAGCCCCAGCATTTT
CASSYSRGSNQPQHF
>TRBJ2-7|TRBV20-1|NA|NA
TGCAGTGCTCACACTAGATACGAGCAGTACTTC
CSAHTRYEQYF
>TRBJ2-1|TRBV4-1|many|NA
TGCGCCAGCAGCCACCCGGGAGTTTCTGATGAGCAGTTCTTC
CASSHPGVSDEQFF
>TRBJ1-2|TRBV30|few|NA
TGTGCCTGGAGTGACGGACAGACTAACTATGGCTACACCTTC
CAWSDGQTNYGYTF
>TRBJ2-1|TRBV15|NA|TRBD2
TGTGCCACCAGCAGAGATAGGGGACTACTCAATGAGCAGTTCTTC
CATSRDRGLLNEQFF
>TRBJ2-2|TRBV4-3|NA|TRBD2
TGCGCCAGCAGCCAGTCAACTAGCGGGGGCTACGGGGAGCTGTTTTTT
CASSQSTSGGYGELFF
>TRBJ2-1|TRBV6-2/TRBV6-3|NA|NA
TGTGCCAGCAGTTACTCCCCTAAGACAGGCTATGAGCAGTTCTTC
CASSYSPKTGYEQFF
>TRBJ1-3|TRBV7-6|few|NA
TGTGCCAGCAGCTTGGGGACCTCTGGAAACACCATATATTTT
CASSLGTSGNTIYF
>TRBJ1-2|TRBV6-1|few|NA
TGTGCCAGCAGTGAAATCGGGGCTAACTATGGCTACACCTTC
CASSEIGANYGYTF
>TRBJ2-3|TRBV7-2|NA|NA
TGTGCCAGCAGCTTAGCGGGTGGGCGGGCCCCCACAGATACGCAGTATTTT
CASSLAGGRAPTDTQYF
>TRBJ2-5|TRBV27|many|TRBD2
TGTGCCAGCGGCCCTTCCACTAGCGGGGGAGAGACCCAGTACTTC
CASGPSTSGGETQYF
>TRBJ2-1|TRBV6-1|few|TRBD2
TGTGCCAGCAGTGGAGCGGGAGGGCCCTACAATGAGCAGTTCTTC
CASSGAGGPYNEQFF
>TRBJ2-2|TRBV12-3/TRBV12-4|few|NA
TGTGCCAGCAAGTCGAACACCGGGGAGCTGTTTTTT
CASKSNTGELFF
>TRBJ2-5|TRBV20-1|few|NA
TGCAGTGCTAGTAGAAGGGGGAGCCCACTGGACGAGACCCAGTACTTC
CSASRRGSPLDETQYF